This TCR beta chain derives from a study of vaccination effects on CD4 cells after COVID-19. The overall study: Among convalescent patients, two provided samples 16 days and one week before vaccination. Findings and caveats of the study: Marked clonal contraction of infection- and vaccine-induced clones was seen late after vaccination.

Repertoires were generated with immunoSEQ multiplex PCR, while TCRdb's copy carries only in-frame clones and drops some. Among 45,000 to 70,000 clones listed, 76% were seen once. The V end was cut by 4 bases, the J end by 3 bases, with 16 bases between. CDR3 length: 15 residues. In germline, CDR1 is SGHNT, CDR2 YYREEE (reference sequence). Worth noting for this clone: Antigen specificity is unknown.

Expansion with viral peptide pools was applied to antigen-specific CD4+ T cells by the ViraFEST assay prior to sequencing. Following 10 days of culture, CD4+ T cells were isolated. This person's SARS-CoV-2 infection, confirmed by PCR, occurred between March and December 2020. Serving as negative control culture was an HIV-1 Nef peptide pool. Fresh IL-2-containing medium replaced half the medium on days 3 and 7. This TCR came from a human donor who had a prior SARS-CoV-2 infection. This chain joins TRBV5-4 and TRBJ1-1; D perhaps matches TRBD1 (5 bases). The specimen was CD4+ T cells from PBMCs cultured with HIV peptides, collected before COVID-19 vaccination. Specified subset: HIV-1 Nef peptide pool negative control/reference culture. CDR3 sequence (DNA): TGTGCCAGCAGCCCCACCGGACGGGGGGACACTGAAGCTTTCTTT. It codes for CASSPTGRGDTEAFF.